This entry describes one T cell receptor beta chain. These data come from a study of control samples from healthy donors and cancer patients. Clones were sequenced by immunoSEQ multiplex PCR, and TCRdb holds only the in-frame ones, with some missing. The table has around 100,000 clones, approximately 84% seen once. CDR1 is LGHNA and CDR2 is YSLEER in the germline V gene. The junction had 5 bases not matched to a gene; V was cut back by 3 bases and J by 0 bases. This CDR3 spans 16 amino acids. Sequencing was performed on blood. The chain couples TRBV4-3 to TRBJ2-3, with 8 positions matching TRBD2. The TCR sequence derives from a woman aged 50 to 65 in good health. DNA of the CDR3: TGCGCCAGCAGCCAGGTAGCGGGGCCTAGCACAGATACGCAGTATTTT. Amino acids: CASSQVAGPSTDTQYF.